This TCR beta chain was recorded in a study of vaccination and CD4 T cells after COVID-19. Across the study: SARS-CoV-2 was confirmed by nasal swab PCR; disease was mild in fewer than 10, severe in one. Once diagnosed, patients had post-COVID samples drawn a median approximately 100 days later (range 35 to 161). Post-vaccine sample collection happened at a median of 72 days after dose two, ranging 14 to 241. Study results and limitations: Looking at convalescent patients, a median approximately 86% of reactive clones were present only post-vaccination.

V was pared by 6 bases and J by 3 bases, with 8 bases of the junction left unmatched. This CDR3 has 13 amino acids. CDR1 and CDR2 from the germline V gene are DFQATT and SNEGSKA (reference sequence). In the case of this clonotype: Its antigen is not identified.

From the PCR reads, TCRdb called clonotypes with MiXCR, one entry per CDR3 protein. In the table there are about 19,000 distinct CDR3 sequences, roughly 60% of which are singletons. The chain is built from TRBV20-1 and TRBJ2-7; 7 bases fit TRBD2. The sequenced sample was CD4+ T cells from blood, obtained after SARS-CoV-2 vaccination. This TCR came from a human donor who had recovered from COVID-19. CDR3 DNA sequence: TGCAGTGCCCGGGAGGAGGACTACTACGAGCAGTACTTC. Translation: CSAREEDYYEQYF.